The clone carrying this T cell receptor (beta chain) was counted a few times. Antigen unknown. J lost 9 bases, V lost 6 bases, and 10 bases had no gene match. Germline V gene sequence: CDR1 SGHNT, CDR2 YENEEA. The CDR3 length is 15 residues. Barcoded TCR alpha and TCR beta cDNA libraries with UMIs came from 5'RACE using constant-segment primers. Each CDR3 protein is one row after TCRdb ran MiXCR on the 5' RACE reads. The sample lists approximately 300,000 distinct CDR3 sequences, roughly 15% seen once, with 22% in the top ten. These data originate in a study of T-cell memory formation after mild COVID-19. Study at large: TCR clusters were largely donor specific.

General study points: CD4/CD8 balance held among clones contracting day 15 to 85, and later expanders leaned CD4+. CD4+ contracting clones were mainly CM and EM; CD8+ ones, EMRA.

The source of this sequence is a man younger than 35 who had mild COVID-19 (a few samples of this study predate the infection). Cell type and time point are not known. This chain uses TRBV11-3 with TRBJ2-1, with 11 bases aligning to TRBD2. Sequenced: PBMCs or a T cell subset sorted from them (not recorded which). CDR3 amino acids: CASSSTSGGRGEQFF. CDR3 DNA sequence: TGTGCCAGCAGTTCTACTAGCGGGGGCCGGGGTGAGCAGTTCTTC.